This T cell receptor beta chain is from a study of beta chain features in type 1 diabetes. Overall study results and limits: All four CD4+ subsets from Type 1 diabetes patients carried moderately but significantly shorter TCRB CDR3s. Small HLA sub-analyses could not settle whether HLA shapes TCRB rearrangement. PCR could preferentially amplify shorter templates, alike in patients and controls.

The count of this clone is one. What it binds is not known. The CDR3 contains 18 residues. The V gene's germline CDR1 is SNHLY and CDR2 FYNNEI. J lost 3 bases, V lost 3 bases, and 14 bases had no gene match. Averaging around 110 mL, one heparinised blood draw came from each individual donor. Every isolated RNA sample was fully reverse transcribed, so sequencing captured expressed TCRB transcripts. Measured with immunoSEQ multiplex PCR; TCRdb has only the in-frame clones, and not every one. This table has roughly 340,000 clones, approximately 15% appearing once. The genes are TRBV2 and TRBJ2-7; 10 bases are a match to TRBD2. Sequenced: naive CD4+ T cells from blood. This TCR came from a woman aged 18-29 years with type 1 diabetes. The CDR3 is CASSEGYLISGRYYEQYF. The DNA of the CDR3 is TGTGCCAGCAGTGAGGGGTACTTAATTAGCGGGAGGTACTACGAGCAGTACTTC.